A selection of T cell receptor beta chains follows, all from one sample in a study of blood T cells in healthy people across ages. TCRdb fed the 5' RACE reads into MiXCR, producing one record per CDR3 protein. The sample lists nearly 800,000 distinct CDR3 sequences, roughly 25% occurring once. The same data also went into a second study, on T cells of mothers and their children.

The sample was blood. These receptor sequences come from a boy between 5 and 17 years old in good health. Both conserved end residues are part of each CDR3. A D gene is named only where the DNA matches it firmly. Clone size is given for some rows only: seen once, a few or many times, or a class if the clone is expanded.

>16|TRBV2|TRBJ1-1|TRBD1|.
TGTGCCAGCAGTGGACAGGGGGTCCACATGAACACTGAAGCTTTCTTT
CASSGQGVHMNTEAFF
>13|TRBV29-1|TRBJ2-3|TRBD2|.
TGCAGCATCACGGGACTAGTGGCAGATACGCAGTATTTT
CSITGLVADTQYF
>14|TRBV20-1|TRBJ2-7|TRBD2|.
TGCAGTGCGAGGCCGGGACTAGCGGGAGACGAGCAGTACTTC
CSARPGLAGDEQYF
>17|TRBV7-2|TRBJ2-6|.|.
TGTGCCAGCAGCTTAGAAGTCCGACACTCTGGGGCCAACGTCCTGACTTTC
CASSLEVRHSGANVLTF
>12|TRBV29-1|TRBJ1-2|.|once
TGCAGCGCTGGGGGGAGTGGCTATGGCTACACCTTC
CSAGGSGYGYTF
>14|TRBV25-1|TRBJ2-2|.|.
TGTACCAGCAGTGAGGTCAGGGACACCGGGGAGCTGTTTTTT
CTSSEVRDTGELFF
>15|TRBV20-1|TRBJ2-5|TRBD1|few
TGCAGTGCTAGAGACTTGAGACAGGGGCAAGAGACCCAGTACTTC
CSARDLRQGQETQYF
>14|TRBV24-1|TRBJ2-5|TRBD1|once
TGTGCCACCAGTTCGACAGGGGCTAAAGAGACCCAGTACTTC
CATSSTGAKETQYF
>14|TRBV29-1|TRBJ2-7|.|few
TGCAGCGTTGGGCGGGACAGATCTCCCTACGAGCAGTACTTC
CSVGRDRSPYEQYF
>15|TRBV3-1|TRBJ2-1|.|few
TGTGCCAGCAGGTTCCAGGGGTATACCAACAATGAGCAGTTCTTC
CASRFQGYTNNEQFF
>14|TRBV28|TRBJ2-7|TRBD1|few
TGCGCCAGCAGTTTATATAAGGGACAGTACGAGCAGTACTTC
CASSLYKGQYEQYF
>17|TRBV11-3|TRBJ2-3|TRBD2|.
TGTGCCAGCAGCTCGTTGGGGACTAGCGGCAGCACAGATACGCAGTATTTT
CASSSLGTSGSTDTQYF
>12|TRBV6-5|TRBJ2-7|.|.
TGTGCCAGCAGGGACATTGCCATGACGCAGTACTTC
CASRDIAMTQYF
>12|TRBV29-1|TRBJ1-2|.|few
TGCAGCGTTGAACCGACACCGTATGGCTGCACCTTC
CSVEPTPYGCTF
>16|TRBV9|TRBJ2-1|TRBD2|.
TGTGCCAGCAGCGCTTACGGGACTAGCGCCTACAATGAGCAGTTCTTC
CASSAYGTSAYNEQFF
>14|TRBV5-4|TRBJ1-1|TRBD1|.
TGTGCCAGCAGCGTTACAGGGGTGAACACTGAAGCTTTCTTT
CASSVTGVNTEAFF
>16|TRBV7-8|TRBJ2-3|TRBD1|few
TGTGCCAGCAGCCCGGACAGGAGACATAGCGCAGATACGCAGTATTTT
CASSPDRRHSADTQYF
>16|TRBV15|TRBJ2-1|.|few
TGTGCCACCAGCAGAGGGGTGGGGGGTTCCTACAATGAGCAGTTCTTC
CATSRGVGGSYNEQFF
>16|TRBV27|TRBJ2-6|TRBD2|.
TGTGCCAGCAGTTCCCCACTAGCGGCTGGGGCCAACGTCCTGACTTTC
CASSSPLAAGANVLTF
>15|TRBV4-3|TRBJ2-7|TRBD1|.
TGCGCCAGCAGCCAGGTACAGGGGGCGCCCTACGAGCAGTACTTC
CASSQVQGAPYEQYF
>14|TRBV12-3/TRBV12-4|TRBJ2-7|.|.
TGTGCCAGCAGTACCCGTAGGGGATCCTACGAGCAGTACTTC
CASSTRRGSYEQYF
>13|TRBV14|TRBJ2-4|.|few
TGTGCCAGCAGCCAAGGGCACCGTGACATTCAGTACTTC
CASSQGHRDIQYF
>13|TRBV20-1|TRBJ2-7|.|.
TGCAGTGCCAATGGACAGCAGTCCTACGAGCAGTACTTC
CSANGQQSYEQYF
>14|TRBV11-2|TRBJ2-1|.|.
TGTGCCAGCAGCTTCCGGGTGCGGAACAATGAGCAGTTCTTC
CASSFRVRNNEQFF
>17|TRBV4-3|TRBJ2-7|.|.
TGCGCCAGCAGCCAAGATAGATGGACGGCGGGGATTTACGAGCAGTACTTC
CASSQDRWTAGIYEQYF